This T cell receptor beta chain was recovered during a study of T cells in localized non-small cell lung cancer. Repertoires were generated with immunoSEQ multiplex PCR, while TCRdb's copy carries only in-frame clones and drops some. The sample includes 45,000 or so clones, 81% of them seen just once. Study-level results: Uninvolved adjacent lung had the highest recorded T cell clonality, with tumor below it. Sequencing, confined to only one tumor region, leaves heterogeneity possible. Adjacent lung was found to contain a median about 50 of the top 100 tumor clones.

The CDR3 spans 16 residues. The V gene end was trimmed by 4 bases and the J gene end by 5 bases; junction bases not matched to a gene: 8. Per the germline V gene, CDR1 is SGHTA and CDR2 is FQGTGA. On this clone: Its target is not known.

Material: peripheral blood mononuclear cells, obtained before any cancer treatment. This receptor was identified in a man aged 40 to 70 with stage III lung adenocarcinoma. This chain joins TRBV7-3 and TRBJ2-1, with 10 bases that match TRBD2. The DNA of the CDR3 is TGTGCCAGCAGCTCCCTAACTAGCGGGGACCACAATGAGCAGTTCTTC. It encodes CASSSLTSGDHNEQFF.